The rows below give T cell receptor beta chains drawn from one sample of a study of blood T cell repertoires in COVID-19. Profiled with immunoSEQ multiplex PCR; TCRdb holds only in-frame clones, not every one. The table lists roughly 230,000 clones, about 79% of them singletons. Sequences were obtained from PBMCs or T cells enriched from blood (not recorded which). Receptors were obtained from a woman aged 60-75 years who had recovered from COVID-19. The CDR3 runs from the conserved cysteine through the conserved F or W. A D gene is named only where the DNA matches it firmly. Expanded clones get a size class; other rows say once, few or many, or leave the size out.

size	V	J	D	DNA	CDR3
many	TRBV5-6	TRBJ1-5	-	TGTGCCAGCAGTTACAGAGACAGAAGCAATCAGCCCCAGCATTTT	CASSYRDRSNQPQHF
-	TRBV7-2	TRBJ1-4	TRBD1	TGTGCCAGCAGAACAGGGGGCGAAAAACTGTTTTTT	CASRTGGEKLFF
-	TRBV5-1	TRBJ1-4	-	TGCGCCAGCAGCTTTAACCAGGGGAGCGGTGAAAAACTGTTTTTT	CASSFNQGSGEKLFF
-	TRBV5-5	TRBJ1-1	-	TGTGCCAGCAGCTTCGGTCCGAACACTGAAGCTTTCTTT	CASSFGPNTEAFF
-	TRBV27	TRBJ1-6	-	TGTGCCAGCAGTTTATGGTATGGCACAACAGGCGGTAGTTCACCCCTCCACTTT	CASSLWYGTTGGSSPLHF
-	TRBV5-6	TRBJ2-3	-	TGTGCCAGCAGCCGAGGGAGAGCAGATACGCAGTATTTT	CASSRGRADTQYF
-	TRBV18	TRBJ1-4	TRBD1	TGTGCCAGCTCTCTCGGACAGGGATCAACTAATGAAAAACTGTTTTTT	CASSLGQGSTNEKLFF
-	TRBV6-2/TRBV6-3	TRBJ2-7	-	TGTGCCAGCAGTTACGACGGGAATCGACCTTTCGAGCAGTACTTC	CASSYDGNRPFEQYF
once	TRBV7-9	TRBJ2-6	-	TGTGCCAGCAGCTTCTGGACTGGAAGCTCTGGGGCCAACGTCCTGACTTTC	CASSFWTGSSGANVLTF
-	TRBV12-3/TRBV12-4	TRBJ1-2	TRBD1	TGTGCCAGCAGAATGGGACAGGACTATGGCTACACCTTC	CASRMGQDYGYTF
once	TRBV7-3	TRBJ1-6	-	TGTGCCAGCAGCTTAAGCCCGGGCGGGTCACCCCTCCACTTT	CASSLSPGGSPLHF
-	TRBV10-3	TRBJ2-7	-	TGTGCCATCAGTGAGCCGGGTATGACCTACGAGCAGTACTTC	CAISEPGMTYEQYF
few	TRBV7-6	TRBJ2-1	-	TGTGCCAGCAGCTTAGGGGTGGGCTTGAATAGTTATGAGCAGTTCTTC	CASSLGVGLNSYEQFF
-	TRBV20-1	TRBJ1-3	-	TGCAGTGCTAGTTTTGGGCCCGCCTCTGGAAACACCATATATTTT	CSASFGPASGNTIYF
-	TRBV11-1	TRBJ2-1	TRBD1	TGTGCCAGCAGCTTAGGGGACAGGAGGTCTAAGCAGTTCTTC	CASSLGDRRSKQFF
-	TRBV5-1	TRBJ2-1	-	TGCGCCAGCACCTTTCAGGGAGGCTCCTACAATGAGCAGTTCTTC	CASTFQGGSYNEQFF
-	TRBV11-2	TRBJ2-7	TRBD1	TGTGCCAGCAGCTTAGGGTCCTCGGCAGGGGGTCCCTACGAGCAGTACTTC	CASSLGSSAGGPYEQYF
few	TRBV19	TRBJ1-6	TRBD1	TGTGCCAGTAGTCCCGACAGGGTCAGGTCTACACCCCTCCACTTT	CASSPDRVRSTPLHF
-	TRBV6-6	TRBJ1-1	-	TGTGCCAGCAGTGATTTCTCTATGAACACTGAAGCTTTCTTT	CASSDFSMNTEAFF
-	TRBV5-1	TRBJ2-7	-	TGCGCCAGCAGTTTCGACAGTTCTAGCTCCTACGAGCAGTACTTC	CASSFDSSSSYEQYF
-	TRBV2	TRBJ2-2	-	TGTGCCAGCATTGGGGGGGCAGCGAACACCGGGGAGCTGTTTTTT	CASIGGAANTGELFF
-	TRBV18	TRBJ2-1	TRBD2	TGTGCCAGCTCACCACCGAGCGGGAGGTTTTACAATGAGCAGTTCTTC	CASSPPSGRFYNEQFF